This TCR beta chain comes out of a study of cytomegalovirus exposure and HLA in healthy donors (dated by TCRdb to the late 2010s). Background on the whole study: The approximately 710 repertoires of the first cohort and the roughly 110 validation repertoires were produced on the same platform, according to a later analysis. The study aimed to test whether signatures of past pathogen exposure could be identified by cataloging public T cell receptors. Besides the first cohort of 500 to 700 subjects, a separate validation cohort made up of 120 or so different subjects was used. To predict cytomegalovirus infection status, the study brought together high-throughput TCR immunosequencing, statistical association of individual TCRs with disease status, and machine learning. What the authors observed across the whole study: The study gave a list of about 160 TCR beta chains associated with cytomegalovirus. In vitro tests confirmed that three of the cytomegalovirus-associated TCR beta chains recognize cytomegalovirus antigens. All 120 repertoires were used to score co-occurrence in the validation cohort in a later analysis, because that analysis had no HLA typing for the cohort. Subsequent analysis determined that TCRs grouped into clusters in the first cohort also showed a tendency toward co-occurrence across the roughly 110 validation repertoires, and approximately 94% of cluster scores exceeded 0. Most TCR sequences were seen in very few donors, while some public TCRs were found in many individuals. The classifier was reported to diagnose cytomegalovirus status with high specificity and sensitivity in both the original cohort and the validation cohort. The authors suggested that the approach could potentially be generalized to other disease states and immunological phenotypes.

The receptor library was made with the immunoSEQ multiplex PCR assay. Processing in the source paper ran as follows. A statistical classification framework was built for diagnosing cytomegalovirus status from the catalog of TCR beta chain sequences. In its TCRdb copy, this immuneACCESS table keeps in-frame sequences only and misses some clones. Where compared with another copy, unresolved V genes explain less than half of these, and the others have no known cause. The V and J calls and clone size come from that table; D and trimming were worked out from the DNA. The sample includes over 70,000 clones, with 70% to 90% observed a single time. The top ten constitute 3% to 4% of the sample. The donors belonged to the validation cohort of roughly 120 subjects, which was separate from the approximately 680-subject first cohort. Including cysteine and phenylalanine, the CDR3 has 19 amino acids. The CDR3 DNA has 57 bases and is translated from base 1. CDR1 LGHNA and CDR2 YSLEER are derived from the germline V gene. From V the trimming removes 0 bases and from J it removes 2 bases, while the gene matches leave 14 bases of the junction unaccounted for.

Comment on this clone: The clone's antigen remains unknown. Base quality data are lacking; no much larger clone is found one base away.

This TCR was recovered from a young woman in good health and CMV-seropositive. The sequence joins TRBV4-3 to TRBJ1-2; 8 of the junction bases match TRBD1. The source material was PBMCs. The DNA sequence reads TGCGCCAGCAGCCAAGACCCCCACTCAGGGGGCATTAGGAACTATGGCTACACCTTC. This is translated as CASSQDPHSGGIRNYGYTF.